This paragraph covers one TCR beta chain sequence. The sample belongs to a study of blood T cell repertoires in COVID-19. TCRdb's copy holds only in-frame clones and misses some; the assay was immunoSEQ multiplex PCR. The top ten hold less than 3.5% of the sample, which has about 190,000 clones, 65% to 85% seen once. The TCR originated in a woman in her twenties or thirties who had been exposed to COVID-19. Sequencing used PBMCs or T cells enriched from blood (not recorded which).

In DNA form, the CDR3 reads TGCGCCAGCAGCTTGAGTAGGGGATACACTGAAGCTTTCTTT. Translated, it gives CASSLSRGYTEAFF. The chain joins TRBV5-1 to TRBJ1-1; maybe TRBD1 (5 bases). The germline V and J ends were trimmed by 1 base and 3 bases, with 10 bases remaining between them. CDR3 length equals 14 residues. CDR1 SGHRS and CDR2 YFSETQ come from the germline V gene.